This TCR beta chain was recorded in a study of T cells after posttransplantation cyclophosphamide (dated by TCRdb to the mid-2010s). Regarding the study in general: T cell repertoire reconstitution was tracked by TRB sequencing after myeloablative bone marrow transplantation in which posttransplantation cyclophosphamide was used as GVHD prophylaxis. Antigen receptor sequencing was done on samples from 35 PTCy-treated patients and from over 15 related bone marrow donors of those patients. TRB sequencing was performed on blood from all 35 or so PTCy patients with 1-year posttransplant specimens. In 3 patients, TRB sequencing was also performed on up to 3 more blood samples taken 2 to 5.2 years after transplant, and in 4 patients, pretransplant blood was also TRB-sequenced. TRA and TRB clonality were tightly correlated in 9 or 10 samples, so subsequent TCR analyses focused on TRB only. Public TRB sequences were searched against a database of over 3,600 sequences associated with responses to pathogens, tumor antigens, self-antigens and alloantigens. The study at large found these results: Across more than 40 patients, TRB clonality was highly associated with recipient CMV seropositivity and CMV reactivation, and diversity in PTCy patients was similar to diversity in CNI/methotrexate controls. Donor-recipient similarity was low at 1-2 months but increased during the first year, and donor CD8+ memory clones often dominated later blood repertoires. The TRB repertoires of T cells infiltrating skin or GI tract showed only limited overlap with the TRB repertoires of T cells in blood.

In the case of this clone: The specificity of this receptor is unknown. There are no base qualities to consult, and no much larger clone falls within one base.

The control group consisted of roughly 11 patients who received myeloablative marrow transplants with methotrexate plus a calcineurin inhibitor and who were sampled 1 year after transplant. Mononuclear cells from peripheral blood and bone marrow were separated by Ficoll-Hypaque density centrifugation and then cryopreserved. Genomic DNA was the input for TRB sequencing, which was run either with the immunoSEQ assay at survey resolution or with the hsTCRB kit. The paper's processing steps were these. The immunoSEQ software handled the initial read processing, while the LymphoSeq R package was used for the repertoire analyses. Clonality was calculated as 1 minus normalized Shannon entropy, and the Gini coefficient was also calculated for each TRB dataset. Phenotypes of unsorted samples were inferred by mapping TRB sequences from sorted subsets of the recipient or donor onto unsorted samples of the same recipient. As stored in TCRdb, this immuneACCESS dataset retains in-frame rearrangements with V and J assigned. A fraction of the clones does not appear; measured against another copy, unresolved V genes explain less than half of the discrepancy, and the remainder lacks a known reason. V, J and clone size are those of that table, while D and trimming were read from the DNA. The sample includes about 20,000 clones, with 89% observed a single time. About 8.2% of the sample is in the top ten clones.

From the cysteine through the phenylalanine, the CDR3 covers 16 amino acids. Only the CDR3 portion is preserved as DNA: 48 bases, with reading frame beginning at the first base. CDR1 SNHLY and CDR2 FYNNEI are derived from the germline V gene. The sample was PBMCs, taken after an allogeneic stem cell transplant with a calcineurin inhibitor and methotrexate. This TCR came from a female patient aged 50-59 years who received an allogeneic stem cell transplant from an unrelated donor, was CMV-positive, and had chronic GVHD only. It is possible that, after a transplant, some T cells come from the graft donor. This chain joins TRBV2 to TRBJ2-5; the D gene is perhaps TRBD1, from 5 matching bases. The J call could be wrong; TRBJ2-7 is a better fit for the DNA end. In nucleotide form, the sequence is TGTGCCAGCAGTGAAGAACCCAGGGCAGGATCCTACGAGCAGTACTTC. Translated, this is CASSEEPRAGSYEQYF.